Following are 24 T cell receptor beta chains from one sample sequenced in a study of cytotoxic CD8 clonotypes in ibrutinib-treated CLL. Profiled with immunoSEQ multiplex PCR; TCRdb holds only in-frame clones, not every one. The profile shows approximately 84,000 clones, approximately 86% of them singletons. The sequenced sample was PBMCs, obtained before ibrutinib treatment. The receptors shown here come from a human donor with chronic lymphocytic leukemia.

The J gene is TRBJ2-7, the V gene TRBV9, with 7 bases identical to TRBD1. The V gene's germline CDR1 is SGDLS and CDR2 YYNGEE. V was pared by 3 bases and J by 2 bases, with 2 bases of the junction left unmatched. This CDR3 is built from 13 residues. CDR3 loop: CASSAGQTYEQYF. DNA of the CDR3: TGTGCCAGCAGCGCGGGACAGACCTACGAGCAGTACTTC.

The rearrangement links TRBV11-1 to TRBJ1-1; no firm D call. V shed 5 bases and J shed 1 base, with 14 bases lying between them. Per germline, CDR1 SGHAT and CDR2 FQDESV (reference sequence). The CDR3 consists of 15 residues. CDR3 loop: CASSHGPAKNTEAFF. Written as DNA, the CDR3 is TGTGCCAGCAGCCACGGTCCTGCGAAGAACACTGAAGCTTTCTTT.

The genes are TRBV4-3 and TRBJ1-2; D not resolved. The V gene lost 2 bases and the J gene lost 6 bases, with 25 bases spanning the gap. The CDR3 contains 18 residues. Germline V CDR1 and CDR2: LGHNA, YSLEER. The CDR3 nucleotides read TGCGCCAGCAGCCAACCATCCCTTGCGGTAGGTGGCGTCCATGGCTACACCTTC. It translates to CASSQPSLAVGGVHGYTF.

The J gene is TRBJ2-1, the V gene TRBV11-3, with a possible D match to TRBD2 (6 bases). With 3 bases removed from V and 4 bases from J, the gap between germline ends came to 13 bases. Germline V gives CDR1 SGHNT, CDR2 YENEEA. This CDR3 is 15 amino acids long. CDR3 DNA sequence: TGTGCCAGCAGCTTGGCGGCTGGGGGGTACAATGAGCAGTTCTTC. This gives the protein CASSLAAGGYNEQFF.

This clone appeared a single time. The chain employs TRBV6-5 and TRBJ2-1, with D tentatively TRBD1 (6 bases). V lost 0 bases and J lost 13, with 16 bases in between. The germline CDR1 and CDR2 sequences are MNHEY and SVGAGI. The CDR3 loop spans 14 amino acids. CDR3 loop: CASSYSGMEQGQFF. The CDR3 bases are TGTGCCAGCAGTTACTCGGGTATGGAACAGGGTCAGTTCTTC.

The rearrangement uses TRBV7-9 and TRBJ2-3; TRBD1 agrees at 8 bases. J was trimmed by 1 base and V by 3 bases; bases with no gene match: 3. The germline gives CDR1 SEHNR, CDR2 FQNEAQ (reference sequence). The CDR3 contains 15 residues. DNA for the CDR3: TGTGCCAGCAGCTTCCAGGGGGCCGGCACAGATACGCAGTATTTT. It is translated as CASSFQGAGTDTQYF.

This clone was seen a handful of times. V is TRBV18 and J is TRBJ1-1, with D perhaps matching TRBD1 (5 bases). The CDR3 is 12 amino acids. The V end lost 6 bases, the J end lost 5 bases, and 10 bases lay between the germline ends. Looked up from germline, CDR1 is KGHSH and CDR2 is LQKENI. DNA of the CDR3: TGTGCCAGCTCCCCCGGGGCGACTGAAGCTTTCTTT. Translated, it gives CASSPGATEAFF.

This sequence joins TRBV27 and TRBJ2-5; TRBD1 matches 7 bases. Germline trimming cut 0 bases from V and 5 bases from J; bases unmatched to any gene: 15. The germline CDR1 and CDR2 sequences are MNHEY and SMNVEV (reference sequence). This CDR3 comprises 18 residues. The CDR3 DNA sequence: TGTGCCAGCAGTTTATCCATGTTTTGGGACAGAGTTATTGAGACCCAGTACTTC. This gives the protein CASSLSMFWDRVIETQYF.

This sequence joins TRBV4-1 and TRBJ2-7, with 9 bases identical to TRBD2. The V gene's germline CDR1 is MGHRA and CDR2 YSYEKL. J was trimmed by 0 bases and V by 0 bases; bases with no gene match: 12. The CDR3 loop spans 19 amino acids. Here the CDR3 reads CASSQDKTSGVRISYEQYF. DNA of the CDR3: TGCGCCAGCAGCCAAGATAAGACTAGCGGAGTCCGTATCTCCTACGAGCAGTACTTC.

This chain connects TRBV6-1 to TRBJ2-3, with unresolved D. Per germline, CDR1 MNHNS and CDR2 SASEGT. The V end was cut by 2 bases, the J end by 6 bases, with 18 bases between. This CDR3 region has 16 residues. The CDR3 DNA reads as TGTGCCAGCAGTGAACGTCAAGCCTCTCTTCTTGATACGCAGTATTTT. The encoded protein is CASSERQASLLDTQYF.

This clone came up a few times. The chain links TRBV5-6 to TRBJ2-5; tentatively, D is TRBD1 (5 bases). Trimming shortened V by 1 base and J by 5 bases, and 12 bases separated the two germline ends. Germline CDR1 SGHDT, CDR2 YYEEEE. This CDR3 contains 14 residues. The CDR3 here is CASSLQGAYETQYF. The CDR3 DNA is TGTGCCAGCAGCTTGCAAGGGGCGTACGAGACCCAGTACTTC.

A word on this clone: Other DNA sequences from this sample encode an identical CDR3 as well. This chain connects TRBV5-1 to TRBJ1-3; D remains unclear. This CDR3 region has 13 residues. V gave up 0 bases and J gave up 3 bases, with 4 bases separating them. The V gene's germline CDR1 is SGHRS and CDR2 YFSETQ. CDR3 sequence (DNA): TGCGCCAGCAGCTTGGATAGTGGAAACACCATATATTTT. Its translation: CASSLDSGNTIYF.

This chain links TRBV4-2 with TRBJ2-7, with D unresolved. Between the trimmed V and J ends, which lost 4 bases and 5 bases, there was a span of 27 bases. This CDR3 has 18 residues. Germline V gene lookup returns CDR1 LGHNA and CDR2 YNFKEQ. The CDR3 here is CASSLQSIGRALGNEQYF. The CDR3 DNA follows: TGTGCCAGCAGCCTACAATCTATTGGACGGGCTTTGGGGAACGAGCAGTACTTC.

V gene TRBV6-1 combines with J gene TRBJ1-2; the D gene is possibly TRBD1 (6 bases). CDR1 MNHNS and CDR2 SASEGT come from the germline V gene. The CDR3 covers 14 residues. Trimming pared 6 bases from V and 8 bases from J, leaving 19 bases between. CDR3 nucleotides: TGTGCCAGCAGCCTACAGGGAGTTGACGGAGGCTACACCTTC. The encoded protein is CASSLQGVDGGYTF.

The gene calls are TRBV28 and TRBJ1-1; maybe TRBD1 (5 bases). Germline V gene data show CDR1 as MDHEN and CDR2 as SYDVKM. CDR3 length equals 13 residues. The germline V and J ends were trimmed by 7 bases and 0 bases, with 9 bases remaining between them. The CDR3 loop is CASKDIMNTEAFF. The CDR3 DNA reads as TGTGCCAGCAAGGACATCATGAACACTGAAGCTTTCTTT.

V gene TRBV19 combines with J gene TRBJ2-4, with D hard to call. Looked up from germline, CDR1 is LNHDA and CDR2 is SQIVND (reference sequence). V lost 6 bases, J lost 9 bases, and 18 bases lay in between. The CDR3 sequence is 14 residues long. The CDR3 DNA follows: TGTGCCAGTAGCCTGGGCCTAACGCAAACCATTCAGTACTTC. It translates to CASSLGLTQTIQYF.

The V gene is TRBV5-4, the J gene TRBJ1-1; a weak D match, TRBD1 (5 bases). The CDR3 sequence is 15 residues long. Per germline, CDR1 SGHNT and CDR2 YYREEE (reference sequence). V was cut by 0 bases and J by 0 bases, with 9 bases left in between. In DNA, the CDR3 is TGTGCCAGCAGCTTGGTGGGGACGCTGAACACTGAAGCTTTCTTT. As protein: CASSLVGTLNTEAFF.

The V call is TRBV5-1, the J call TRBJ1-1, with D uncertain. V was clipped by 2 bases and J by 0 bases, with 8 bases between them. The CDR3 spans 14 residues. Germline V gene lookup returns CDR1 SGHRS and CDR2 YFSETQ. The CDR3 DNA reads TGCGCCAGCAGCTTAGGCGGTATGAACACTGAAGCTTTCTTT. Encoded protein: CASSLGGMNTEAFF.

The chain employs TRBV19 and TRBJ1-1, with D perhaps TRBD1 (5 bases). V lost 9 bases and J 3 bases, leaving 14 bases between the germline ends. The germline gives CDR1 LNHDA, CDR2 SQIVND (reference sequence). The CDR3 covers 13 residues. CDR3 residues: CASQGREYTEAFF. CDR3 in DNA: TGTGCCAGCCAGGGTCGTGAGTACACTGAAGCTTTCTTT.

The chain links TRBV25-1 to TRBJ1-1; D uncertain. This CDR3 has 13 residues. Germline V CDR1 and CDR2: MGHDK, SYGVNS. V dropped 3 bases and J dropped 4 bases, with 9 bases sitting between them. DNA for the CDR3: TGTGCCAGCAGTGAGGATGAGGTCACTGAAGCTTTCTTT. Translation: CASSEDEVTEAFF. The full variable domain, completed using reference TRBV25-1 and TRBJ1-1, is EADIYQTPRYLVIGTGKKITLECSQTMGHDKMYWYQQDPGMELHLIHYSYGVNSTEKGDLSSESTVSRIRTEHFPLTLESARPSHTSQYLCASSEDEVTEAFFGQGTRLTVV.

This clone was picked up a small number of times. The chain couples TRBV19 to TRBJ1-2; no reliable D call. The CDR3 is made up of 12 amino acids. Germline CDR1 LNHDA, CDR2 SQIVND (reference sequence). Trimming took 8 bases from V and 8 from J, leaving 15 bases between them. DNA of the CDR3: TGTGCCAGTCTTAGGGCCGAGGAGGGCTACACCTTC. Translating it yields CASLRAEEGYTF.

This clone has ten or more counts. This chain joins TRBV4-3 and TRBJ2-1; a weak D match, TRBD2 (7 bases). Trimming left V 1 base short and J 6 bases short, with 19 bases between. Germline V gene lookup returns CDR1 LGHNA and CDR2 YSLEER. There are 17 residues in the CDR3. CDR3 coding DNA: TGCGCCAGCAGCCAAGTGGGAGGGGGTAGTTACGGCAATGAGCAGTTCTTC. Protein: CASSQVGGGSYGNEQFF.

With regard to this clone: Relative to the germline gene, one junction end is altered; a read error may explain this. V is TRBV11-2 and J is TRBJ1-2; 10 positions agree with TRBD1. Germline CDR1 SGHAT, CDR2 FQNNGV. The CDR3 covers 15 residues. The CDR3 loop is CASSLATGTGVGGLF. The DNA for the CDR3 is TGTGCCAGCAGCTTAGCAACCGGGACAGGGGTCGGTGGGCTCTTC.

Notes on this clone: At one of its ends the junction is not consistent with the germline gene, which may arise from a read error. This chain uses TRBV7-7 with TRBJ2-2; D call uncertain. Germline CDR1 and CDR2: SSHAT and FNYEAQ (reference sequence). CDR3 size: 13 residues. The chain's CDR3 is CASSPPGTGELFF. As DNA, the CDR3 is TGTGCTAGCAGCCCACCGGGCACCGGGGAGCTGTTTTTT. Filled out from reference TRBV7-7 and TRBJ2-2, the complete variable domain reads GAGVSQSPRYKVTKRGQDVTLRCDPISSHATLYWYQQALGQGPEFLTYFNYEAQPDKSGLPSDRFSAERPEGSISTLTIQRTEQRDSAMYRCASSPPGTGELFFGEGSRLTVL.